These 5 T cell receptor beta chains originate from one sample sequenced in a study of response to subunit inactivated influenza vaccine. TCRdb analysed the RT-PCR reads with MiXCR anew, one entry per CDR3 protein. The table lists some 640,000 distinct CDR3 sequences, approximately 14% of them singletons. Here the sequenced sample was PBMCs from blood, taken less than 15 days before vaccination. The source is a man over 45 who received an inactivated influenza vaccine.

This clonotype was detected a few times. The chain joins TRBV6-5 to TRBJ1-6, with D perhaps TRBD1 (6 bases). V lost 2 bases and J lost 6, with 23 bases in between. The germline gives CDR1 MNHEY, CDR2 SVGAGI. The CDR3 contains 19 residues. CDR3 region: CASSYPGRGTVKGNSPLHF. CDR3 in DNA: TGTGCCAGCAGTTACCCAGGCAGGGGAACGGTTAAGGGTAATTCACCCCTCCACTTT.

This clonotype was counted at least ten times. Here the CDR3 DNA reads TGCGCCAGCGACACTGGAGCGGGCTTTTACAATGAGCAGTTCTTC. It specifies CASDTGAGFYNEQFF. V gene TRBV5-1 combines with J gene TRBJ2-1; the D gene is possibly TRBD2 (6 bases). The CDR3 has 15 residues. In germline, CDR1 is SGHRS, CDR2 YFSETQ. V was shortened by 7 bases and J by 4 bases, with 18 bases between the two germline ends.

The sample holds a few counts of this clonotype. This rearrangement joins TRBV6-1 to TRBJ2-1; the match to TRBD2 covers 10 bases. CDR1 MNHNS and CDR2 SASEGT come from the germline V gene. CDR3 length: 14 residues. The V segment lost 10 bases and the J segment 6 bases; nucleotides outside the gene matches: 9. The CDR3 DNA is TGTGCCACAGCCGTACTAGCGGGAATCAATGAGCAGTTCTTC. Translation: CATAVLAGINEQFF.

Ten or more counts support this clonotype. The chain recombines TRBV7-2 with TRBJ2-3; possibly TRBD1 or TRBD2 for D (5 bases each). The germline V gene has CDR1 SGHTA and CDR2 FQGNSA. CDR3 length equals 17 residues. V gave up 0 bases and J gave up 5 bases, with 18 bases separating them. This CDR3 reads CASSLAGLSGVVDTQYF. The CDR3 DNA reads TGTGCCAGCAGCTTAGCGGGGCTGAGCGGAGTGGTAGATACGCAGTATTTT. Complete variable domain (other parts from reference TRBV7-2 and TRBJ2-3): GAGVSQSPSNKVTEKGKDVELRCDPISGHTALYWYRQSLGQGLEFLIYFQGNSAPDKSGLPSDRFSAERTGGSVSTLTIQRTQQEDSAVYLCASSLAGLSGVVDTQYFGPGTRLTVL.

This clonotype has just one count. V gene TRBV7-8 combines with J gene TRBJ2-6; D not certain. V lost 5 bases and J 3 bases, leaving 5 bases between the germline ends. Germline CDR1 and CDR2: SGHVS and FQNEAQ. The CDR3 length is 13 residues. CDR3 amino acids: CASSVGGANVLTF. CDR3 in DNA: TGTGCCAGCAGCGTCGGTGGGGCCAACGTCCTGACTTTC.